Sequencing of this T cell receptor (beta chain) was carried out in a study of blood T cell repertoires in COVID-19. Trimming took off 4 bases at V and 5 bases at J, with 11 bases between the two ends. This CDR3 contains 13 residues. CDR1 and CDR2 from the germline V gene are LNHDA and SQIVND (reference sequence). Data came from immunoSEQ multiplex PCR; TCRdb stores just in-frame clones and leaves some out. Of about 200,000 clones in the sample, roughly 87% were seen once. Participants were placed into cohorts based on the clinical history they reported. Two negative PCRs, clearance, or symptom resolution characterized the recovered Cohort 3 donors.

The receptor was derived from a woman in her twenties or thirties who had recovered from COVID-19. The specimen sequenced was PBMCs or T cells enriched from blood (not recorded which). The chain combines TRBV19 with TRBJ1-1; the D gene is possibly TRBD1 (6 bases). CDR3 coding DNA: TGTGCCAGTAGTACACAGGGAGAAACTGAAGCTTTCTTT. It encodes CASSTQGETEAFF.